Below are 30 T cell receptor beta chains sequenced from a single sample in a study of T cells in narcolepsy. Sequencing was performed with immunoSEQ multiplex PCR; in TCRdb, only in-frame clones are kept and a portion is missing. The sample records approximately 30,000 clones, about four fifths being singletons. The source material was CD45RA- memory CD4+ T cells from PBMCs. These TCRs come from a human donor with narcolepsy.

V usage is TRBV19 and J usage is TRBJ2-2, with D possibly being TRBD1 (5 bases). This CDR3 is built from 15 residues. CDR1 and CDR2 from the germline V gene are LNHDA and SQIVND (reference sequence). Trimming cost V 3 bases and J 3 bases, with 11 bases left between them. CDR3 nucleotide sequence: TGTGCCAGTAGTATCAGGGCCCTGGACACCGGGGAGCTGTTTTTT. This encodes CASSIRALDTGELFF.

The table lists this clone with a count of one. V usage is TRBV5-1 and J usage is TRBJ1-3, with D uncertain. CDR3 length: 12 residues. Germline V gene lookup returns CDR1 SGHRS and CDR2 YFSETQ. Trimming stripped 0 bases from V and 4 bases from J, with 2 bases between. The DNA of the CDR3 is TGCGCCAGCAGCTTGGAGGGAAACACCATATATTTT. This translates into CASSLEGNTIYF.

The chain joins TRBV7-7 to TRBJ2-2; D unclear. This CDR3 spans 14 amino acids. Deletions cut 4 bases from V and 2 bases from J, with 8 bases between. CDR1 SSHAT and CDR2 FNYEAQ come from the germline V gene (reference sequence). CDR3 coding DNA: TGTGCCAGCAGCTCCAAGTCCAACACCGGGGAGCTGTTTTTT. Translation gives CASSSKSNTGELFF. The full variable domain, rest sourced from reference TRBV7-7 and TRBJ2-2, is GAGVSQSPRYKVTKRGQDVTLRCDPISSHATLYWYQQALGQGPEFLTYFNYEAQPDKSGLPSDRFSAERPEGSISTLTIQRTEQRDSAMYRCASSSKSNTGELFFGEGSRLTVL.

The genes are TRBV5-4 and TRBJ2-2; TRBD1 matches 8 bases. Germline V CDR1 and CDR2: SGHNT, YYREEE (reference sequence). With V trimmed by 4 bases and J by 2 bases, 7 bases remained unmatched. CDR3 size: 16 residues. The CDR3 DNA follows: TGTGCCAGCAGCCCCGGGTCAGGGGGCAACACCGGGGAGCTGTTTTTT. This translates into CASSPGSGGNTGELFF.

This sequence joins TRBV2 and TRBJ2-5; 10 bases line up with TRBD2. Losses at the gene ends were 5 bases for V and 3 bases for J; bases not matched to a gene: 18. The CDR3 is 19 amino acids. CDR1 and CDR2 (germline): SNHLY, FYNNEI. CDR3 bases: TGTGCCAGCAGTCGCCGGGGAAGCGGGGGGGCCTCCCGGAAAGAGACCCAGTACTTC. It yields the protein CASSRRGSGGASRKETQYF. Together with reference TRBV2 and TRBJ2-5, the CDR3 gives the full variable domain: EPEVTQTPSHQVTQMGQEVILRCVPISNHLYFYWYRQILGQKVEFLVSFYNNEISEKSEIFDDQFSVERPDGSNFTLKIRSTKLEDSAMYFCASSRRGSGGASRKETQYFGPGTRLLVL.

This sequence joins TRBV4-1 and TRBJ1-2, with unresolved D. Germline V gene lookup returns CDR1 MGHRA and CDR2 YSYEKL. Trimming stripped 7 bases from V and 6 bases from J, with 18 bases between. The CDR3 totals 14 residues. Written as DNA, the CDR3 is TGCGCCAGCAAAGGAGGAGGGCGCGAGGATGGCTACACCTTC. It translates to CASKGGGREDGYTF.

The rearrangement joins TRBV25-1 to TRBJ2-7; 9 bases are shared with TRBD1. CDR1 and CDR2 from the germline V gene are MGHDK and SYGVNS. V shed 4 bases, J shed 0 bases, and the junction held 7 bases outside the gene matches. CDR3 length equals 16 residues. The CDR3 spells CASSAAGTGISYEQYF. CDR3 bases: TGTGCCAGCAGTGCCGCCGGGACAGGGATCTCCTACGAGCAGTACTTC.

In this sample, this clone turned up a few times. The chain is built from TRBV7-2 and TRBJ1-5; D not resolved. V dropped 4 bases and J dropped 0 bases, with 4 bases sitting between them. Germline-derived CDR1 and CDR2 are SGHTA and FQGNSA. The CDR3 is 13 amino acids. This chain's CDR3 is CASSYYSNQPQHF. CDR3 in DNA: TGTGCCAGCAGCTATTATAGCAATCAGCCCCAGCATTTT.

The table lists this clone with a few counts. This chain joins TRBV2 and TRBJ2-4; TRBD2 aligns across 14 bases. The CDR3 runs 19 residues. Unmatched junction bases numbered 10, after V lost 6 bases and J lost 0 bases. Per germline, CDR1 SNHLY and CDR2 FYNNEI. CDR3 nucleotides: TGTGCCAGCAGAGAGGGACTAGCGGGGGAAACACTAGCCAAAAACATTCAGTACTTC. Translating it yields CASREGLAGETLAKNIQYF. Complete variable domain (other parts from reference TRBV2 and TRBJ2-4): EPEVTQTPSHQVTQMGQEVILRCVPISNHLYFYWYRQILGQKVEFLVSFYNNEISEKSEIFDDQFSVERPDGSNFTLKIRSTKLEDSAMYFCASREGLAGETLAKNIQYFGAGTRLSVL.

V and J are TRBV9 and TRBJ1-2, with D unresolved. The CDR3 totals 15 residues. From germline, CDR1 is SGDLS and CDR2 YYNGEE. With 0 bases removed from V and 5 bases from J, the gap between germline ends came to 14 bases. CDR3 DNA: TGTGCCAGCAGCGTAGATCACAGAGTGGTATATGGCTACACCTTC. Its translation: CASSVDHRVVYGYTF. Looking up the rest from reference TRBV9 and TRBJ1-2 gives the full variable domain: DSGVTQTPKHLITATGQRVTLRCSPRSGDLSVYWYQQSLDQGLQFLIQYYNGEERAKGNILERFSAQQFPDLHSELNLSSLELGDSALYFCASSVDHRVVYGYTFGSGTRLTVV.

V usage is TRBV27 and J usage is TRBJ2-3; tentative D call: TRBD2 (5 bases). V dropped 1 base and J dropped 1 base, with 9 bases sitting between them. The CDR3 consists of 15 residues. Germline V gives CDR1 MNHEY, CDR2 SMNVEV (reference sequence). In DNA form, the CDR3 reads TGTGCCAGCAGTTTATTCGGAGGAGGCACAGATACGCAGTATTTT. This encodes CASSLFGGGTDTQYF.

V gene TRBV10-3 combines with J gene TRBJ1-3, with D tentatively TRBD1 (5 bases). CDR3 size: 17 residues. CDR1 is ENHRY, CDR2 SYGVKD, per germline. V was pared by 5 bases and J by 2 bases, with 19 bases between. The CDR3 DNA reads TGTGCCATCAGTAAGGACTGGCAGGGCCAAACTGGAAACACCATATATTTT. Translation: CAISKDWQGQTGNTIYF.

CDR3 region: CASSGDPVGHEAFF. The CDR3 DNA reads TGTGCCAGCAGTGGAGATCCCGTGGGGCATGAAGCTTTCTTT. The chain combines TRBV2 with TRBJ1-1; D is possibly TRBD1 (5 bases). CDR1 is SNHLY, CDR2 FYNNEI, per germline. There are 14 residues in the CDR3. V gave up 4 bases and J gave up 7 bases, with 16 bases separating them.

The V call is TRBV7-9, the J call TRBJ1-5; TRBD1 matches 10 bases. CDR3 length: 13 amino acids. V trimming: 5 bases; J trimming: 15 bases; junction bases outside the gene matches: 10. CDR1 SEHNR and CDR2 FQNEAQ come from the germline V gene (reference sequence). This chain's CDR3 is CASSQGTGESVHF. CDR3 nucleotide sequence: TGTGCCAGCAGCCAGGGGACAGGGGAATCGGTGCATTTT.

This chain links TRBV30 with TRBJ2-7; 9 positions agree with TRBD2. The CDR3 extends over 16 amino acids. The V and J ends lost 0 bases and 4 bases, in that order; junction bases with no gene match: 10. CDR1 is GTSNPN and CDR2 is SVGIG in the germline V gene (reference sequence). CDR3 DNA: TGTGCCTGGAGTGTACCCCTAGCGGGGAGAATTTACGAGCAGTACTTC. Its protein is CAWSVPLAGRIYEQYF.

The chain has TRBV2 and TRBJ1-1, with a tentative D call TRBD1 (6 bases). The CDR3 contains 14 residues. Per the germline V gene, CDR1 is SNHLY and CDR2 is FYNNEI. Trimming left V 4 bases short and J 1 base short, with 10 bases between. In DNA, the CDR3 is TGTGCCAGCAGTGTTCAACAGGGGAACACTGAAGCTTTCTTT. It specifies CASSVQQGNTEAFF.

CDR3 nucleotides: TGTGCCAGTAGTCCGCTAGCGAGCACAGATACGCAGTATTTT. Amino acids: CASSPLASTDTQYF. The rearrangement uses TRBV19 and TRBJ2-3, with a possible D match to TRBD2 (6 bases). Trimming stripped 5 bases from V and 0 bases from J, with 9 bases between. The CDR3 is 14 residues long. In germline, CDR1 is LNHDA, CDR2 SQIVND (reference sequence). The entire variable domain, with the rest obtained from reference TRBV19 and TRBJ2-3, is as follows: DGGITQSPKYLFRKEGQNVTLSCEQNLNHDAMYWYRQDPGQGLRLIYYSQIVNDFQKGDIAEGYSVSREKKESFPLTVTSAQKNPTAFYLCASSPLASTDTQYFGPGTRLTVL.

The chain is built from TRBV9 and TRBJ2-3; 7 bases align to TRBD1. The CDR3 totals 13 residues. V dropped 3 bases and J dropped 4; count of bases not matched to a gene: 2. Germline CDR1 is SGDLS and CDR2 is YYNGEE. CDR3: CASSAQGADTQYF. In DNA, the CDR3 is TGTGCCAGCAGCGCCCAGGGGGCAGATACGCAGTATTTT. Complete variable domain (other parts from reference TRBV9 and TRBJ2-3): DSGVTQTPKHLITATGQRVTLRCSPRSGDLSVYWYQQSLDQGLQFLIQYYNGEERAKGNILERFSAQQFPDLHSELNLSSLELGDSALYFCASSAQGADTQYFGPGTRLTVL.

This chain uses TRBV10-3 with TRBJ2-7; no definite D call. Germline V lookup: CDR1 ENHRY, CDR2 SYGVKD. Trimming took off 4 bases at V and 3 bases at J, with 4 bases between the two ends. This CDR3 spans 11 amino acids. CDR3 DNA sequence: TGTGCCATCAGTGCTAACTACGAGCAGTACTTC. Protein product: CAISANYEQYF.

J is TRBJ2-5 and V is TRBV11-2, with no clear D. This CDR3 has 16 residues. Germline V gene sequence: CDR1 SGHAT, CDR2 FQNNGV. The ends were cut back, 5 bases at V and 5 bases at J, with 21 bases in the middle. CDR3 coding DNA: TGTGCCAGCAGCCAGAACCCCGGGTCATGGCGGGAGACCCAGTACTTC. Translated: CASSQNPGSWRETQYF.

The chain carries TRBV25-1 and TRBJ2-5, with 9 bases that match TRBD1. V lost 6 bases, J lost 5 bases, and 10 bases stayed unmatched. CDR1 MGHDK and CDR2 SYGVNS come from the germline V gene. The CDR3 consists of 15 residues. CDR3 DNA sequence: TGTGCCAGCAGCGAGTACGGCGGGACAGGGGAGACCCAGTACTTC. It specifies CASSEYGGTGETQYF. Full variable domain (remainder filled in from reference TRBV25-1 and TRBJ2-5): EADIYQTPRYLVIGTGKKITLECSQTMGHDKMYWYQQDPGMELHLIHYSYGVNSTEKGDLSSESTVSRIRTEHFPLTLESARPSHTSQYLCASSEYGGTGETQYFGPGTRLLVL.

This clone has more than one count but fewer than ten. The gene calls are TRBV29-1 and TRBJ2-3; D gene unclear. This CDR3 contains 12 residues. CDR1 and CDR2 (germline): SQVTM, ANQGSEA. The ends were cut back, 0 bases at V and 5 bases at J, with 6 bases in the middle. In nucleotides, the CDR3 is TGCAGCGTTGAAGAGCCCCGAGATACGCAGTATTTT. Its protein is CSVEEPRDTQYF.

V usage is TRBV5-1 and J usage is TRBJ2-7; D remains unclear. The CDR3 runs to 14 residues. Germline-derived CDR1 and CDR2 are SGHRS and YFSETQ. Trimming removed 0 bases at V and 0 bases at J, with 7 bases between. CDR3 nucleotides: TGCGCCAGCAGCTTGGGACGGATCTCCTACGAGCAGTACTTC. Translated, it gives CASSLGRISYEQYF.

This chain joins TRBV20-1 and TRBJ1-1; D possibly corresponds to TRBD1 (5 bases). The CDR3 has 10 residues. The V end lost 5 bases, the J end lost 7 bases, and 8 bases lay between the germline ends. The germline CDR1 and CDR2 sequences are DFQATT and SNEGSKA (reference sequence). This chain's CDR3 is CSAQGNEAFF. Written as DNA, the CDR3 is TGCAGTGCTCAGGGAAATGAAGCTTTCTTT.

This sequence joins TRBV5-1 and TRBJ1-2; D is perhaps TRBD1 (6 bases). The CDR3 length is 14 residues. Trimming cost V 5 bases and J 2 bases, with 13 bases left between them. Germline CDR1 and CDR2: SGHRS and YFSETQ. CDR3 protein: CASRGAGENYGYTF. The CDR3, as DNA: TGCGCCAGCAGAGGTGCAGGGGAGAACTATGGCTACACCTTC.

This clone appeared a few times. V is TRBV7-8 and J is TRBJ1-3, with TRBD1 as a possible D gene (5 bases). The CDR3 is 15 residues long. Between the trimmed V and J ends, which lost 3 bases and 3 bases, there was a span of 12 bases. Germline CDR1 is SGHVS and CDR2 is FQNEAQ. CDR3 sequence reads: CASSFGGLGGNTIYF. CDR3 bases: TGTGCCAGCAGCTTCGGGGGTCTCGGTGGAAACACCATATATTTT.

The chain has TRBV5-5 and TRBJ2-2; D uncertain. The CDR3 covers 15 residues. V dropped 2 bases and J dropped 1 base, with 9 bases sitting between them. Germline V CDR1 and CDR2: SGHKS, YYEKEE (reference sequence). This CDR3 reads CASSFRHGNTGELFF. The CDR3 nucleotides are TGTGCCAGCAGCTTTCGTCACGGGAACACCGGGGAGCTGTTTTTT.

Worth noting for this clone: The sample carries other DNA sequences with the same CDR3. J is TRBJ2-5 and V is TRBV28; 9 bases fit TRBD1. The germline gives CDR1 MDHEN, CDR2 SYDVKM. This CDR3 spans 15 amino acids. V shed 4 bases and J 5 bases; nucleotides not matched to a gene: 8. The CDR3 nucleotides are TGTGCCAGCAGTTCCTTGACAGGGGGTCAGGAGACCCAGTACTTC. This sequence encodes CASSSLTGGQETQYF.

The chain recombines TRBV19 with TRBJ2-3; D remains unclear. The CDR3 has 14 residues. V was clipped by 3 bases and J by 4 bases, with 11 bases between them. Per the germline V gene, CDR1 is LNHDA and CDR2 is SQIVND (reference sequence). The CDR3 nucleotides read TGTGCCAGTAGTATGGGCCTAGGCCCAGATACGCAGTATTTT. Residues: CASSMGLGPDTQYF.

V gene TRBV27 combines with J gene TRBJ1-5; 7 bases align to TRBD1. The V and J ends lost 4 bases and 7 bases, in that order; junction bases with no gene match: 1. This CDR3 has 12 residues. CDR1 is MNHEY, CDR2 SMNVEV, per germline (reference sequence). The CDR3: CASSSTGQPQHF. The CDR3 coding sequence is TGTGCCAGCAGTTCGACAGGGCAGCCCCAGCATTTT.